The clone carrying this T cell receptor beta chain was recorded many times. Its antigen remains unknown. MiXCR was run by TCRdb on the multiplex PCR reads, yielding one entry per CDR3 protein. The repertoire holds approximately 200,000 distinct CDR3 sequences, approximately 30% seen once, with 4% to 4.5% in the top ten. Breast cancer patients provided tissue from their axillary draining lymph nodes. The length of the CDR3 is 15 residues. After removal of 3 bases from V and 4 bases from J, the junction contained 1 base not matched to a gene. Germline V gives CDR1 SEHNR, CDR2 FQNEAQ (reference sequence). This sample is part of a study of breast tumors, draining lymph nodes, adjacent tissues. General study findings and limits: Tumor TCR diversity was below lymph nodes but above nontumor tissue. Tumor T cell lymph node origin was a supported hypothesis, not proven. Findings are consistent with lymph node origin and intratumoral expansion of most tumor T cells.

The sequence was obtained from a female donor with breast cancer. Some clones in this sample may be carry-over from other donors' samples. The sequenced material came from axillary lymph node tissue. The rearrangement joins TRBV7-9 to TRBJ2-3, with 13 bases matching TRBD2. CDR3: CASSFTSGGADTQYF. CDR3 bases: TGTGCCAGCAGCTTTACTAGCGGGGGGGCAGATACGCAGTATTTT.